The rows below give T cell receptor beta chains drawn from one sample of a study of naive and memory T cell subsets. TCRdb redid the calling of the 5' RACE reads with MiXCR, one entry per CDR3 protein. The sample has tens of thousands of distinct CDR3 sequences, roughly 6.7% seen once. These receptors came from a male donor in good health. Each CDR3 is given without its conserved first and last residue. The D gene is left open where the match is weak.

d_call j_call v_call cdr3_aa
TRBD2 TRBJ2-5 TRBV6-6 ASSSPPSGGGQETQY
- TRBJ1-1 TRBV28 ASRQPMNTEAF
- TRBJ2-1 TRBV24-1 ATSDGDDRYNEQF
TRBD2 TRBJ2-3 TRBV6-4 AGHWGLAGGPSTDTQY
- TRBJ2-3 TRBV29-1 SVAKGSSTDTQY
- TRBJ1-4 TRBV11-2 ASSQRGRLNEKLF
TRBD1 TRBJ1-5 TRBV20-1 SAIARGQWNQPQH
TRBD2 TRBJ2-7 TRBV6-1 ASRRGGTSGDEQY
- TRBJ2-2 TRBV10-3 ATRIADTGELF
- TRBJ2-3 TRBV6-5 ASTYAGTSTDTQY
- TRBJ1-1 TRBV7-2 ASSLGIAF
- TRBJ1-6 TRBV10-2 ASTPFRQMYNSPLH
TRBD2 TRBJ2-1 TRBV7-9 ASSHRTSLNEQF
TRBD1 TRBJ2-7 TRBV6-6 ASRDRTGNSLYEQY
- TRBJ2-3 TRBV29-1 SVSAESTDTQY